The rows below give T cell receptor beta chains drawn from one sample of a study of early stage breast cancer tumors. TCRdb's table, derived via immunoSEQ multiplex PCR, lists solely in-frame clones and lacks some. The data show around 40,000 clones, with around 70% seen just once and roughly 6.1% held by the top ten. Sequenced input: blood. The source of these receptors is a person aged 55 to 69 with breast cancer. Both conserved end residues are part of each CDR3. A D gene is named only where the DNA matches it firmly. Rows may omit the clone size; those that give it use once, few, many or a size class.

J: TRBJ1-2; size: .; D: .; V: TRBV15; length: 12; DNA: TGTGCCACCAGCAGAGATCGTCAGAGCTACACCTTC; CDR3: CATSRDRQSYTF
J: TRBJ2-4; size: .; D: .; V: TRBV7-6; length: 16; DNA: TGTGCCAGCAGCTTAGAGGCGAGGGGCCGCGAAAACATTCAGTACTTC; CDR3: CASSLEARGRENIQYF
J: TRBJ2-2; size: once; D: TRBD2; V: TRBV11-3; length: 16; DNA: TGTGCCAGCAGCTTTGGGACTAGCGGGATTTCCGGGGAGCTGTTTTTT; CDR3: CASSFGTSGISGELFF
J: TRBJ2-1; size: few; D: .; V: TRBV5-1; length: 16; DNA: TGCGCCAGCAGCTTGGGTGGTCTTTTGGGCGAGAATGAGCAGTTCTTC; CDR3: CASSLGGLLGENEQFF
J: TRBJ1-4; size: once; D: .; V: TRBV18; length: 14; DNA: TGTGCCAGCTCACCACCCTACGGGACCGAAAAACTGTTTTTT; CDR3: CASSPPYGTEKLFF
J: TRBJ2-2; size: .; D: TRBD2; V: TRBV6-6; length: 15; DNA: TGTGCCAGCAGGTTTAGCGGGAGTAACACCGGGGAGCTGTTTTTT; CDR3: CASRFSGSNTGELFF
J: TRBJ2-7; size: .; D: .; V: TRBV10-1; length: 15; DNA: TGCGCCAGCAGTGAGTCAGGGGGAAGTATGAGCGAGCAGTACTTC; CDR3: CASSESGGSMSEQYF
J: TRBJ2-7; size: .; D: TRBD1; V: TRBV5-4; length: 14; DNA: TGTGCCAGCAGTCCCGGGACAGGGACCTACGAGCAGTACTTC; CDR3: CASSPGTGTYEQYF
J: TRBJ2-6; size: .; D: .; V: TRBV28; length: 15; DNA: TGTGCCAGCAGTTTTAGGGGGGCTGGGGCCAACGTCCTGACTTTC; CDR3: CASSFRGAGANVLTF
J: TRBJ2-3; size: .; D: TRBD2; V: TRBV5-1; length: 17; DNA: TGCGCCAGCAGCTACTCGATTACCAGCGGGAGGGGAGATACGCAGTATTTT; CDR3: CASSYSITSGRGDTQYF
J: TRBJ2-3; size: .; D: .; V: TRBV19; length: 12; DNA: TGTGCCAGTAGACAGGCCGGGGATACGCAGTATTTT; CDR3: CASRQAGDTQYF
J: TRBJ1-1; size: once; D: .; V: TRBV6-6; length: 14; DNA: TGTGCCAGCAGAGCCGACAGAAAGAACACTGAAGCTTTCTTT; CDR3: CASRADRKNTEAFF
J: TRBJ2-2; size: .; D: TRBD2; V: TRBV4-1; length: 19; DNA: TGCGCCAGCAGCCATCAAAGTCTAACGGGGGGGCCTCACACCGGGGAGCTGTTTTTT; CDR3: CASSHQSLTGGPHTGELFF
J: TRBJ2-3; size: .; D: TRBD2; V: TRBV7-8; length: 16; DNA: TGTGCCAGCAGCAGAAGCGGGAGGGTTACCACAGATACGCAGTATTTT; CDR3: CASSRSGRVTTDTQYF
J: TRBJ2-1; size: .; D: .; V: TRBV6-1; length: 14; DNA: TGTGCCAGCAGTGGCGGGACGGCCTACAATGAGCAGTTCTTC; CDR3: CASSGGTAYNEQFF
J: TRBJ2-7; size: few; D: .; V: TRBV7-9; length: 12; DNA: TGTGCCAGCAGTGCATCCTTCTACGAGCAGTACTTC; CDR3: CASSASFYEQYF
J: TRBJ1-5; size: .; D: .; V: TRBV9; length: 13; DNA: TGTGCCAGCAACCAAGGGGGCAATCAGCCCCAGCATTTT; CDR3: CASNQGGNQPQHF
J: TRBJ2-2; size: few; D: .; V: TRBV4-1; length: 15; DNA: TGCGCCAGCAGCCAAGAGCTGGGAGTTAACGGGGAGCTGTTTTTT; CDR3: CASSQELGVNGELFF
J: TRBJ1-1; size: .; D: .; V: TRBV7-6; length: 13; DNA: TGTGCCAGCAGCTCAAACAGGAACACTGAAGCTTTCTTT; CDR3: CASSSNRNTEAFF
J: TRBJ2-1; size: .; D: .; V: TRBV9; length: 16; DNA: TGTGCCAGCAGCCCTCGTGCGGGACCCATCCCCAATGAGCAGTTCTTC; CDR3: CASSPRAGPIPNEQFF
J: TRBJ1-5; size: .; D: .; V: TRBV2; length: 17; DNA: TGTGCCAGCAGTTCGGCCCTGAGCCTTTATAGCAATCAGCCCCAGCATTTT; CDR3: CASSSALSLYSNQPQHF
J: TRBJ1-5; size: few; D: .; V: TRBV19; length: 12; DNA: TGTGCCAGTAGGGATAGCAATCAGCCCCAGCATTTT; CDR3: CASRDSNQPQHF
J: TRBJ2-3; size: .; D: .; V: TRBV5-4; length: 14; DNA: TGTGCCAGCACCGTGGGCCCTAGCACAGATACGCAGTATTTT; CDR3: CASTVGPSTDTQYF
J: TRBJ1-1; size: .; D: TRBD1; V: TRBV6-4; length: 15; DNA: TGTGCCAGCAGTGACTTAACAGGGGGGCACACTGAAGCTTTCTTT; CDR3: CASSDLTGGHTEAFF
J: TRBJ1-5; size: .; D: .; V: TRBV27; length: 15; DNA: TGTGCCAGCAGTTTATATGGCGGCAGCAATCAGCCCCAGCATTTT; CDR3: CASSLYGGSNQPQHF
J: TRBJ2-7; size: few; D: TRBD1; V: TRBV5-1; length: 14; DNA: TGCGCCAGCAGCTCCCAAATCGCAGGGGGCACGCAGTACTTC; CDR3: CASSSQIAGGTQYF
J: TRBJ2-1; size: .; D: .; V: TRBV9; length: 13; DNA: TGTGCCAGCAGCGCCAACTTATACAATGAGCAGTTCTTC; CDR3: CASSANLYNEQFF
J: TRBJ2-5; size: .; D: TRBD1; V: TRBV5-4; length: 14; DNA: TGTGCCAGCAGATTGGGACAGGGTAAAGAGACCCAGTACTTC; CDR3: CASRLGQGKETQYF
J: TRBJ1-1; size: few; D: TRBD1; V: TRBV7-8; length: 15; DNA: TGTGCCAGCACCTTGACAGGGGGCGTGAACACTGAAGCTTTCTTT; CDR3: CASTLTGGVNTEAFF
J: TRBJ1-5; size: .; D: .; V: TRBV19; length: 16; DNA: TGTGCCAGTAGTATAGAACGGAGCGGGCCCAGGCAGCCCCAGCATTTT; CDR3: CASSIERSGPRQPQHF
J: TRBJ2-3; size: .; D: .; V: TRBV9; length: 11; DNA: TGTGCCAGCAGCGTAGAAGCTACGCAGTATTTT; CDR3: CASSVEATQYF
J: TRBJ1-2; size: .; D: TRBD1; V: TRBV11-2; length: 14; DNA: TGTGCCAGCAGCATCTCGGGACAGGGCTATGGCTACACCTTC; CDR3: CASSISGQGYGYTF
J: TRBJ2-1; size: .; D: TRBD2; V: TRBV6-6; length: 16; DNA: TGTGCCAGCAGACGCGGCCTAGCGGGGGTGGCCAATGAGCAGTTCTTC; CDR3: CASRRGLAGVANEQFF
J: TRBJ2-1; size: once; D: .; V: TRBV5-1; length: 16; DNA: TGCGCCAGCAGCTTGGGGGCTCTAGTCTCCTACAATGAGCAGTTCTTC; CDR3: CASSLGALVSYNEQFF
J: TRBJ1-5; size: .; D: TRBD1; V: TRBV27; length: 16; DNA: TGTGCCAGCAGTCCCTGGGGACAGGGCGTGAATCAGCCCCAGCATTTT; CDR3: CASSPWGQGVNQPQHF
J: TRBJ1-3; size: .; D: TRBD1; V: TRBV7-9; length: 16; DNA: TGTGCCAGCAGCTCAACGACAGGGGGCAATGGAAACACCATATATTTT; CDR3: CASSSTTGGNGNTIYF
J: TRBJ2-1; size: .; D: TRBD2; V: TRBV6-1; length: 15; DNA: TGTGCCAGCAGAGATACTAGCGGGGGGAACAATGAGCAGTTCTTC; CDR3: CASRDTSGGNNEQFF
J: TRBJ1-1; size: .; D: .; V: TRBV5-4; length: 15; DNA: TGTGCCAGCAGCCATTCGGGGGGGATGAACACTGAAGCTTTCTTT; CDR3: CASSHSGGMNTEAFF
J: TRBJ1-4; size: .; D: .; V: TRBV4-1; length: 15; DNA: TGCGCCAGCAGCCAAGAGTCAGGGGTCGGGGAAAAACTGTTTTTT; CDR3: CASSQESGVGEKLFF
J: TRBJ2-1; size: .; D: .; V: TRBV30; length: 11; DNA: TGTGCCTGGACAGTACGGGGTGAGCAGTTCTTC; CDR3: CAWTVRGEQFF
J: TRBJ2-7; size: .; D: .; V: TRBV4-2; length: 15; DNA: TGTGCCAGCAGCCAAGAAGAGATGGGGACCTACGAGCAGTACTTC; CDR3: CASSQEEMGTYEQYF
J: TRBJ2-6; size: .; D: .; V: TRBV29-1; length: 14; DNA: TGCAGCGTTCGTGGGGTTGCTGGGGCCAACGTCCTGACTTTC; CDR3: CSVRGVAGANVLTF
J: TRBJ2-1; size: few; D: .; V: TRBV4-2; length: 16; DNA: TGTGCCAGCAGCCCGTTAGATGCGGGGCGCTACAATGAGCAGTTCTTC; CDR3: CASSPLDAGRYNEQFF
J: TRBJ1-5; size: .; D: .; V: TRBV4-1; length: 17; DNA: TGCGCCAGCAGCCAACCGGAACCCCGTTATAGCAATCAGCCCCAGCATTTT; CDR3: CASSQPEPRYSNQPQHF
J: TRBJ2-3; size: .; D: .; V: TRBV7-2; length: 12; DNA: TGTGCCAGCAGCTTAAGCACAGATACGCAGTATTTT; CDR3: CASSLSTDTQYF
J: TRBJ2-5; size: .; D: .; V: TRBV5-1; length: 13; DNA: TGCGCCAGCAGCTTGTACGACGAAGAGACCCAGTACTTC; CDR3: CASSLYDEETQYF
J: TRBJ1-4; size: .; D: .; V: TRBV18; length: 14; DNA: TGTGCCAGCCTAGGGAGTCTGGGGAATGAAAAACTGTTTTTT; CDR3: CASLGSLGNEKLFF
J: TRBJ1-1; size: .; D: .; V: TRBV7-2; length: 15; DNA: TGTGCCAGCAGCTCGGGACACACCTTGAACACTGAAGCTTTCTTT; CDR3: CASSSGHTLNTEAFF
J: TRBJ2-1; size: .; D: TRBD2; V: TRBV28; length: 15; DNA: TGTGCCAGCAGTTTATGGGAGCGGGAGAAAAATGAGCAGTTCTTC; CDR3: CASSLWEREKNEQFF
J: TRBJ2-3; size: .; D: .; V: TRBV6-1; length: 13; DNA: TGTGCCAGCAGTGAAGCGGGCACAGATACGCAGTATTTT; CDR3: CASSEAGTDTQYF
J: TRBJ2-2; size: .; D: .; V: TRBV6-6; length: 13; DNA: TGTGCCAGCACGGGGAGTGGGGCCGGGGAGCTGTTTTTT; CDR3: CASTGSGAGELFF
J: TRBJ2-1; size: .; D: TRBD2; V: TRBV30; length: 14; DNA: TGTGCCTGGAGTGGACTAGCGGGGGGGAATGAGCAGTTCTTC; CDR3: CAWSGLAGGNEQFF